This TCR beta chain was obtained from a study of CD8 T cells in Susac syndrome. The V and J ends lost 3 bases and 4 bases, in that order; junction bases with no gene match: 1. This CDR3 contains 14 residues. Germline-derived CDR1 and CDR2 are LGHDT and YNNKEL (reference sequence). An amount of RNA that ranged from about 0.45 to 1 ug was reverse transcribed with random hexamers. The CDR3 of TCR beta was amplified by immunoSEQ multiplex PCR across 54 Vbeta and 13 Jbeta. TCRdb analysed the immunoSEQ multiplex PCR reads with MiXCR anew, one entry per CDR3 protein. This table holds approximately 120,000 distinct CDR3 sequences, around 94% found once. The table lists this clonotype with a few counts.

The sample consisted of CD4+ T cells from PBMCs. The clonotype was recovered from a human donor in good health. The chain links TRBV3-1 to TRBJ1-1, with 11 bases identical to TRBD1. In nucleotides, the CDR3 is TGTGCCAGCAGCCAGGGACAGGGGGGCACTGAAGCTTTCTTT. Protein product: CASSQGQGGTEAFF.